At least ten counts were recorded for the clone carrying this T cell receptor (beta chain). CDR1 and CDR2 from the germline V gene are SGHDT and YYEEEE. J lost 0 bases, V lost 1 base, and 7 bases had no gene match. The CDR3 consists of 17 residues. One entry per CDR3 protein results from TCRdb running MiXCR on the PCR reads. The sample yields 88,000 or so distinct CDR3 sequences, over 20% seen once. This record comes from a study of molecular identifiers for immune sequencing clone quantification. The chain links TRBV5-6 to TRBJ2-5; 9 bases match TRBD1. This TCR came from a human donor in good health. Some libraries in this study had Jurkat cell RNA spiked in. Sequenced material: naive CD8+ T cells from blood, with Jurkat cell RNA spiked in. As to subset: FACS-sorted CD8+CD4-CCR7+CD45RA+ naive T cells. The CDR3 nucleotides are TGTGCCAGCAGCTTGAACCCGGACAGGGGCCACCAAGAGACCCAGTACTTC. It encodes CASSLNPDRGHQETQYF.